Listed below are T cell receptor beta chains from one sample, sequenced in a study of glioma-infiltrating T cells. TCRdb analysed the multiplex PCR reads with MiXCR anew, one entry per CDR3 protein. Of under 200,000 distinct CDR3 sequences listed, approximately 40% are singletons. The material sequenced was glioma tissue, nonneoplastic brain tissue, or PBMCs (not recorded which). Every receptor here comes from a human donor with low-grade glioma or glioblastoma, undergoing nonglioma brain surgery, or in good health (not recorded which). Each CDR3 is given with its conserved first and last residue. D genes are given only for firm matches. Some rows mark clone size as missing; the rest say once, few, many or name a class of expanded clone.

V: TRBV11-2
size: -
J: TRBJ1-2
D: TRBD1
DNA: TGTGCCAGCAGCTTAGATAGTCGGGCTGACAGGGAGCGGGACTATGGCTACAGCTTC
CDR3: CASSLDSRADRERDYGYSF

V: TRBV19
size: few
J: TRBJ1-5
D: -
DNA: TGTGCCAGTAGTAAGATGGGAGGGGATCAGCCCCAGCATTTT
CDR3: CASSKMGGDQPQHF

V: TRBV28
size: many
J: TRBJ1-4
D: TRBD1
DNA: TGTGCCAGCAGTCAGACAGGGCTTGACGAGGAAAAACTGTTTTTT
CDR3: CASSQTGLDEEKLFF

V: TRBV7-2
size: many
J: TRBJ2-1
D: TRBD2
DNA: TGTGCCAGCAGCTCGACTAGCGGGACCTACAATGAGCAGTTCTTC
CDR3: CASSSTSGTYNEQFF

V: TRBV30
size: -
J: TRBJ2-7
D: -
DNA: TGTGCCTGGAGTTCCCAGATCGGGTACGAGCAGTACTTC
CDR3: CAWSSQIGYEQYF

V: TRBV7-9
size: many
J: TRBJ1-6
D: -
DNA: TGTGCCAGCAGCTTAGCGTCTACTCTTAATTCACCCCTCCACTTT
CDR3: CASSLASTLNSPLHF

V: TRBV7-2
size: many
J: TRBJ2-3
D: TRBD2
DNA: TGTGCCAGCAGCTTAGACATAGCGGGAGCTTATACAGATACGCAGTATTTT
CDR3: CASSLDIAGAYTDTQYF

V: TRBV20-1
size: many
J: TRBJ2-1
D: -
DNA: TGCAGTGCTAGCGGTTACTACAATGAGCAGTTCTTC
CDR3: CSASGYYNEQFF

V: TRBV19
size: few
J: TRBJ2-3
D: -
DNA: TGTGCCAGTAGTATATTTTCTGCAGCAGATACGCAGTATTTT
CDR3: CASSIFSAADTQYF

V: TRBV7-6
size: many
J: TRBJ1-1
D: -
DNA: TGTGCCAGCAGCTTAACAGGAATGAACACTGAAGCTTTCTTT
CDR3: CASSLTGMNTEAFF

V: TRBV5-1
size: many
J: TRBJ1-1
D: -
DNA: TGCGCCAGCAGCTCTAGCGGGGGGAACACTGAAGCTTTCTTT
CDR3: CASSSSGGNTEAFF

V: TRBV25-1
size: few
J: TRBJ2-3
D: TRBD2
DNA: TGTGCCAGCTCTCGGACTAGCGGGAGGGACGGCGCAGATACGCAGTATTTT
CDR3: CASSRTSGRDGADTQYF

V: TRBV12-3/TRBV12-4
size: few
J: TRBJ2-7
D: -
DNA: TGTGCCAGCAGTTTTAGGTCCGAGCAGTACTTC
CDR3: CASSFRSEQYF

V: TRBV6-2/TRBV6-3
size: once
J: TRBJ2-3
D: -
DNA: TGTGCCAGCAGTGTTATCATTGATACGCAGTATTTT
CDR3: CASSVIIDTQYF

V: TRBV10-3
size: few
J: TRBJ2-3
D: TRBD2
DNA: TGTGCCACCTTAGCGGGGGAGATCACAGATACGCAGTATTTT
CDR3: CATLAGEITDTQYF

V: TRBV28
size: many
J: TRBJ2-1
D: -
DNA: TGTGCCAGCAGTCTATTCGACTCGTACAATGAGCAGTTCTTC
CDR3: CASSLFDSYNEQFF

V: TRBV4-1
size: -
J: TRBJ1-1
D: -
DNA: TGCGCCAGCAGCCAAGAGGACAGCCTCCTGAACACTGAAGCTTTCTTT
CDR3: CASSQEDSLLNTEAFF

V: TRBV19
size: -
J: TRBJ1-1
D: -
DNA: TGTGCCAGTAGTCCCCGAGGGGGTTTCATGAACACTGAAGCTTTCTTT
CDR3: CASSPRGGFMNTEAFF

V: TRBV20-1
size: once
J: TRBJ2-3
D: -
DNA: TGCAGTGCCGGAGGACAGTCAAAGACAGATACGCAGTATTTT
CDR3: CSAGGQSKTDTQYF

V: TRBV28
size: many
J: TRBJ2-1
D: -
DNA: TGTGCCAGCAGTTTAGGGACGGGCAGATACAATGAGCAGTTCTTC
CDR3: CASSLGTGRYNEQFF

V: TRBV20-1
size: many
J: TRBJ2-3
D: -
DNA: TGCAGTGCCCATAAACTCGGGGAGCCCACAGATACGCAGTATTTT
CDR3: CSAHKLGEPTDTQYF

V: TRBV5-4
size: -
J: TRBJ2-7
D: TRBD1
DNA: TGTGCCAGCAGCTTGGACAGGGGTAACGAGCAGTACTTC
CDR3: CASSLDRGNEQYF

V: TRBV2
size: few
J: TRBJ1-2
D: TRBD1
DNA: TGTGCCAGCAGGGGTAGGACAGGGGAAAACTATGGCTACACCTTC
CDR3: CASRGRTGENYGYTF

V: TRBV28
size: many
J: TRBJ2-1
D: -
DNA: TGTGCCAGCAGTTTACGGACAACTAATGAGCAGTTCTTC
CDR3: CASSLRTTNEQFF

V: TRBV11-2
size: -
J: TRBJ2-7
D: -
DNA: TGTGCCAGCAGCTTAGAAAGGACGTCGCTTTACGAGCAGTACTTC
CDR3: CASSLERTSLYEQYF

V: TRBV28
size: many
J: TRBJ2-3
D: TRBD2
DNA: TGTGCCAGCAGAAATCAACCGGGACTAGCGGGAAAGACAGATACGCAGTATTTT
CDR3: CASRNQPGLAGKTDTQYF

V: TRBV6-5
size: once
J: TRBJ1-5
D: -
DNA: TGTGCCAGCAGACCCCGTGACAGGCTAGTAATACGCAATCAGCCCCAGCATTTT
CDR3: CASRPRDRLVIRNQPQHF

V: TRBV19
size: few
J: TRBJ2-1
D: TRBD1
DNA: TGTGCCAGTAGCCCCGGGACAGGGGGATACAATGAGCAGTTCTTC
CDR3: CASSPGTGGYNEQFF

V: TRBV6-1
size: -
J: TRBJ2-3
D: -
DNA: TGTGCCAGAAGTGAGCAGGGAGGTGCTAGCACAGATACGCAGTATTTC
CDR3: CARSEQGGASTDTQYF

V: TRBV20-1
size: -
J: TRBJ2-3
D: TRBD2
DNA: TGCACTGCGGGGGATGGCACAGATACGCAGTATTTT
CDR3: CTAGDGTDTQYF